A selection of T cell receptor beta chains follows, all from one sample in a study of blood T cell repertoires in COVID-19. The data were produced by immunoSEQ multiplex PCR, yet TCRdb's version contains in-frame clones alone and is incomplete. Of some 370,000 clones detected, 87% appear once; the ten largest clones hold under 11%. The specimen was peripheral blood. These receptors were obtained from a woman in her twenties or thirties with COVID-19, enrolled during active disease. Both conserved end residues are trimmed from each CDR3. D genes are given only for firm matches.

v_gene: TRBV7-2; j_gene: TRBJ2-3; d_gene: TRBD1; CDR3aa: ASSTTGVSTDTQY
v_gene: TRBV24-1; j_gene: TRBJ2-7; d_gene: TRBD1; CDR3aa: ATSDSRTGVYEQY
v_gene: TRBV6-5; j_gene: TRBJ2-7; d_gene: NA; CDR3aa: ASTKGSSIYEQY
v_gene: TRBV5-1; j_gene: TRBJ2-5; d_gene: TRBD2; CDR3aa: ASSMGLAEETQY
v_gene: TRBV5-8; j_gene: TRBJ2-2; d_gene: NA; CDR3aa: ASSLVRGNTGELF
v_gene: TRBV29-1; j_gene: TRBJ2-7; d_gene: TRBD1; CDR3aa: SVGTGTNSYEQY
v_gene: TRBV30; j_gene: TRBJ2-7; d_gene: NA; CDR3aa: AWARTYEQY
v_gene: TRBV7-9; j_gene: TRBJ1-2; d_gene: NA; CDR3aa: ASSQLTGNYGYT
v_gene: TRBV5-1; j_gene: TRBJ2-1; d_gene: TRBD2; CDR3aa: ASGRSGNLYNEQF
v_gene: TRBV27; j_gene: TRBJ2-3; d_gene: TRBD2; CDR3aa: ASSLGGGQADTQY
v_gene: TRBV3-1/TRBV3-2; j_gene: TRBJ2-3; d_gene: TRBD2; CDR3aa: ASSLRTSGRGADTQY
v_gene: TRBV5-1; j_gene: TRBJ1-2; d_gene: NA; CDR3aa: ASSLGSGVGYT
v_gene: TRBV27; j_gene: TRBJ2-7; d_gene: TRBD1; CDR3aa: ASSSRRDRGLEQY
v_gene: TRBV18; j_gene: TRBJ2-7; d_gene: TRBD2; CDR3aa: ASSRDGRIGEQY
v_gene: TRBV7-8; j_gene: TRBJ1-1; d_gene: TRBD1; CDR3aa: ASSFHRGTEAF
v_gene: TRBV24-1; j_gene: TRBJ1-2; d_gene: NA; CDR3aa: ATSGQGTNYGYT
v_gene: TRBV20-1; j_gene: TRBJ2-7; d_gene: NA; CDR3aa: SASPTTGGFAYEQY
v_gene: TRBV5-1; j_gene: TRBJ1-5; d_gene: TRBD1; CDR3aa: ASSVGTGNQPQH
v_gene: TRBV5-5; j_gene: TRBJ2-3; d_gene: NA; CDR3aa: ASSLEPGRGADTQY
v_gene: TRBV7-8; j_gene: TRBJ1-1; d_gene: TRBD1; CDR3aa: ASSLTGQGSAEAF
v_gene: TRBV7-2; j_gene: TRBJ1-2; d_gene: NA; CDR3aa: ASSPGTSYYGYT
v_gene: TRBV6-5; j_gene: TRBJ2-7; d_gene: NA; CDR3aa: ASSYSILARSYEQY
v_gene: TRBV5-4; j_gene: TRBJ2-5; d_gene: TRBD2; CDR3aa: ASSFSGSGETQY
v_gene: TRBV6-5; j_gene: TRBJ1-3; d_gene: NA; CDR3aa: ASSRGGGNTIY
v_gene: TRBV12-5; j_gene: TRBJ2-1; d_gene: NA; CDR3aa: ASGVRGAEQF
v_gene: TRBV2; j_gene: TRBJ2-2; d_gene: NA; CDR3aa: ASRMNRAGELF
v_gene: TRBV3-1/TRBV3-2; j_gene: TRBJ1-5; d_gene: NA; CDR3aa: ASSSQPQH
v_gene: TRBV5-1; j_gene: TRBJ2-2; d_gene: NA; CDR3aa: ASSLLRTTNTGELF
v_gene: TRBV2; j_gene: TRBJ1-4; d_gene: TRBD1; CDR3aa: AIAGTGSEKLF
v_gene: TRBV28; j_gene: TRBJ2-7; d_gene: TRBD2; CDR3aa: ASSSPSGSYEQY
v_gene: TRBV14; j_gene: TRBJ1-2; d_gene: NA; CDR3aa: ASSPLVSVDYGYT
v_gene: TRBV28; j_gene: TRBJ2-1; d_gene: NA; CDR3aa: ASSPWDKRYNEQF
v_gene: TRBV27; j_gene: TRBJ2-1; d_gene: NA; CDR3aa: ASSLLGDNNEQF
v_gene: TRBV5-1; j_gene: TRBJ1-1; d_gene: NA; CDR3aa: ASSQGHLNTEAF
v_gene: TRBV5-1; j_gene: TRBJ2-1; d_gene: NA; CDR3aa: ASSEDSSKQF
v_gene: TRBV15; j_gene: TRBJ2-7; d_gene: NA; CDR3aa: ATSRGGGDHEQY
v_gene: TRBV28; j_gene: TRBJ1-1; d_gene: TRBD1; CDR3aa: ASSTGQGSAEAF
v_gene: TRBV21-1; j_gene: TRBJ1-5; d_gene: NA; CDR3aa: AGGKGGEDNQPQH
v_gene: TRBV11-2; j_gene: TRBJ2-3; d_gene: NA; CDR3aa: ASSLDVSTDTQY
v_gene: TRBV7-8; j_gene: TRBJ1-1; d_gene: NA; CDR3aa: ASSTQGGTHEAF
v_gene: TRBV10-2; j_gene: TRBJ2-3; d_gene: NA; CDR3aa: ASSERELVTDTQY
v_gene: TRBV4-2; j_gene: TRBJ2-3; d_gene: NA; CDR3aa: ASSSSTDTQY
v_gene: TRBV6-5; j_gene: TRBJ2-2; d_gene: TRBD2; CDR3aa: TSSYSGTRAGELF
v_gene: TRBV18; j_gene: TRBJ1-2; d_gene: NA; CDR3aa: ASSPRKGHNGYT
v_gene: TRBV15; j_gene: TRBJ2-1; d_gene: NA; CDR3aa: ATSIDSSEQF
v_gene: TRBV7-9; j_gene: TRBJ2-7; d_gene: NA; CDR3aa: ASSFAGPEQY
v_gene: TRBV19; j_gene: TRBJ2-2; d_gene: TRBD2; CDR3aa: ASTNFRTSQNTGELF
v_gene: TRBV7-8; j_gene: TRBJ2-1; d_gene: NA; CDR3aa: ASSLQRYNEQF
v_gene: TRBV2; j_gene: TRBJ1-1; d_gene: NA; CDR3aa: ASSRLSTEAF
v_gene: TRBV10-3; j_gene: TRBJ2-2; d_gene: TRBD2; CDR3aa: AISEWTSGRPGELF
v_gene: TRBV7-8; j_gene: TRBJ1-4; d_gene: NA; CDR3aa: ASSLLSGTRNEKLF
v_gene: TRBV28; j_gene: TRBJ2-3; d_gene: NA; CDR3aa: ASSPTVDTQY
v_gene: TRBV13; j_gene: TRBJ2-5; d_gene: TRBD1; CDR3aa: ASSLTRTRRTGETQY
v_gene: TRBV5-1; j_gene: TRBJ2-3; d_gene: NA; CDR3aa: ASSLTGTQGDTQY
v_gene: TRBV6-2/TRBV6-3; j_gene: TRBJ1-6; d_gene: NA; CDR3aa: ASSSRVSPLH
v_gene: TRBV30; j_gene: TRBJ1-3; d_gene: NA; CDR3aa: ASPDGSSGNTIY
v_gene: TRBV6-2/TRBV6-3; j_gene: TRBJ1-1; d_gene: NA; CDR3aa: ASSPTENTEAF
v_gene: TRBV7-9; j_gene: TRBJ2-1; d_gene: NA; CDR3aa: ASSLVGLTINEQF
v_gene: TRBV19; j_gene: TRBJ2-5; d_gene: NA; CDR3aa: ASSTGLYQETQY